A selection of T cell receptor beta chains follows, all from one sample in a study of blood T cell repertoires in COVID-19. Assay: immunoSEQ multiplex PCR; the TCRdb copy retains only in-frame clones and omits some. The sample holds roughly 150,000 clones, 80% seen once. Specimen: peripheral blood. The receptors were gathered from a man in his sixties with acute or convalescent COVID-19. Each CDR3 is given with its conserved first and last residue. A D gene is named only where the DNA matches it firmly. Clone size, where shown, is once, few, many, or a class for clones that have expanded.

j_call,d_call,clone_size,v_call,cdr3_aa,cdr3_nt
TRBJ2-2,TRBD2,-,TRBV28,CASSAKGLAGGYGELFF,TGTGCCAGCAGTGCGAAAGGACTAGCGGGAGGATACGGGGAGCTGTTTTTT
TRBJ1-2,-,few,TRBV3-1/TRBV3-2,CASSRETGHNYGYTF,TGTGCCAGCAGCCGAGAGACAGGACACAACTATGGCTACACCTTC
TRBJ1-2,-,-,TRBV24-1,CATSEGQFSGYTF,TGTGCCACCAGTGAAGGACAGTTTAGTGGCTACACCTTC
TRBJ2-2,TRBD1,-,TRBV27,CASSFPTGGTGELFF,TGTGCCAGCAGTTTCCCAACAGGGGGAACCGGGGAGCTGTTTTTT
TRBJ1-4,-,-,TRBV19,CASSTPGRANEKLFF,TGTGCCAGTAGTACCCCGGGGAGGGCTAATGAAAAACTGTTTTTT
TRBJ2-1,-,few,TRBV7-2,CASSFTRLSSYNEQFF,TGTGCCAGCAGCTTTACCAGACTTAGCTCCTACAATGAGCAGTTCTTC
TRBJ2-1,TRBD1,once,TRBV28,CASSLQGAYYNEQFF,TGTGCCAGCAGTTTGCAGGGGGCATACTACAATGAGCAGTTCTTC
TRBJ2-7,-,-,TRBV18,CASSPASGVSYEQYF,TGTGCCAGCTCACCAGCATCGGGGGTCTCCTACGAGCAGTACTTC
TRBJ1-2,TRBD1,-,TRBV12-3/TRBV12-4,CASTLGQGHGYTF,TGTGCCAGCACCCTAGGACAGGGACATGGCTACACCTTC
TRBJ2-4,-,-,TRBV11-2,CASSLVPENIQYF,TGTGCCAGCAGCTTAGTTCCGGAAAACATTCAGTACTTC
TRBJ1-2,-,-,TRBV4-3,CASSQEASGGYTF,TGCGCCAGCAGCCAAGAGGCCTCGGGGGGCTACACCTTC
TRBJ1-2,TRBD1,-,TRBV13,CASSSGQVWGYTF,TGTGCCAGCAGCTCTGGACAGGTGTGGGGCTACACCTTC
TRBJ2-3,-,-,TRBV2,CASKAGVDRDTQYF,TGTGCCAGCAAGGCAGGGGTTGATCGGGATACGCAGTATTTT
TRBJ1-2,-,-,TRBV24-1,CATSDQGGEDGYTF,TGTGCCACCAGTGATCAGGGAGGGGAGGATGGCTACACCTTC
TRBJ2-1,-,-,TRBV18,CASSRDLPPGNEQFF,TGTGCCAGCTCACGAGACCTCCCCCCGGGGAATGAGCAGTTCTTC
TRBJ1-6,-,-,TRBV7-9,CASSGPRGGDLNSPLHF,TGTGCCAGCAGCGGCCCAAGGGGGGGGGACCTTAATTCACCCCTCCACTTT
TRBJ2-7,-,-,TRBV7-8,CASSPRGGGGSYEQYF,TGTGCCAGCAGTCCTCGTGGAGGGGGAGGGTCCTACGAGCAGTACTTC
TRBJ2-1,TRBD1,-,TRBV19,CASSGRTGGINPEQFF,TGTGCCAGTAGTGGCCGGACAGGGGGTATCAACCCCGAGCAGTTCTTC
TRBJ1-2,TRBD1,-,TRBV6-6,CASSLQGAKYGYTF,TGTGCCAGCAGTTTACAGGGGGCTAAGTATGGCTACACCTTC
TRBJ2-7,TRBD2,-,TRBV5-1,CASSLASGSSHEQYF,TGCGCCAGCAGCTTGGCTAGCGGGAGTTCCCACGAGCAGTACTTC
TRBJ2-7,-,-,TRBV19,CASSKGTSYSQQYF,TGTGCCAGCTCAAAAGGTACTAGCTACTCCCAGCAGTACTTC
TRBJ2-7,TRBD2,-,TRBV5-4,CASSSAISGSYEQYF,TGTGCCAGCAGCTCGGCTATTAGCGGGTCCTACGAGCAGTACTTC
TRBJ2-7,-,-,TRBV28,CASSPPSGYEQYF,TGTGCCAGCAGCCCCCCTTCGGGCTACGAGCAGTACTTC
TRBJ2-3,-,-,TRBV5-1,CASSLELARQYF,TGCGCCAGCAGCTTGGAGCTAGCAAGGCAGTATTTT
TRBJ1-2,-,-,TRBV7-9,CASSLRTQNYGYTF,TGTGCCAGCAGCTTAAGGACACAGAACTATGGCTACACCTTC
TRBJ2-7,-,few,TRBV12-3/TRBV12-4,CASSLMSGGEQYF,TGTGCCAGCAGTTTGATGTCAGGGGGGGAGCAGTACTTC
TRBJ2-1,TRBD2,-,TRBV2,CASSEEGGGNNEQFF,TGTGCCAGCAGTGAAGAAGGCGGGGGGAATAATGAGCAGTTCTTC
TRBJ2-5,-,-,TRBV7-6,CASSLVGARETQYF,TGTGCCAGCAGCTTAGTAGGGGCGCGAGAGACCCAGTACTTC
TRBJ1-3,TRBD1,-,TRBV5-4,CASSSRDRGSSGNTIYF,TGTGCCAGCAGCAGCCGGGACAGGGGAAGCTCTGGAAACACCATATATTTT
TRBJ1-2,TRBD1,-,TRBV6-6,CASSRSFGTEYGYTF,TGTGCCAGCAGTCGATCGTTTGGGACAGAGTATGGCTACACCTTC
TRBJ2-3,TRBD2,-,TRBV27,CASSFGLAGGPGTQYF,TGTGCCAGCAGTTTCGGACTAGCGGGAGGGCCGGGTACGCAGTATTTT
TRBJ2-1,TRBD2,-,TRBV15,CATSRDRGGSGGEQFF,TGTGCCACCAGCAGAGATAGGGGAGGGAGTGGAGGCGAGCAGTTCTTC
TRBJ1-2,-,-,TRBV5-4,CASSLGGANYGYTF,TGTGCCAGCAGCTTAGGCGGAGCTAACTATGGCTACACCTTC
TRBJ2-1,TRBD2,-,TRBV4-3,CASSQNRIAGIGDEQFF,TGCGCCAGCAGCCAGAACAGGATAGCGGGAATCGGGGATGAGCAGTTCTTC
TRBJ2-7,-,-,TRBV19,CASSSAGGYEQYF,TGTGCCAGTAGTTCGGCCGGCGGATACGAGCAGTACTTC
TRBJ1-4,-,-,TRBV19,CASSSARISEKLFF,TGTGCCAGTAGTAGTGCGAGGATTAGTGAAAAACTGTTTTTT
TRBJ1-4,-,-,TRBV29-1,CSVHTTSEKLFF,TGCAGCGTCCACACAACCAGTGAAAAACTGTTTTTT